These 22 T cell receptor beta chains were all obtained from the same sample, sequenced in a study of regulatory T cells in long-lasting Graves disease. Through Arm-PCR of CDR3 regions and iRepertoire HTBI primers, TCR beta libraries were built. One entry per CDR3 protein, called by TCRdb with MiXCR from the multiplex PCR reads. The table records fewer than 450,000 distinct CDR3 sequences, 20% of them present only once. Time point defined: persistent/refractory GD, antithyroid drugs over 5 years with positive TRAb. Isolated PBMC RNA provided the starting material for the TCR library. This material consisted of peripheral blood mononuclear cells (PBMCs), taken when the disease was refractory, from a patient treated with antithyroid drugs. All receptors derive from a female donor with Graves disease.

This clonotype occurred a few times. The chain is built from TRBV7-9 and TRBJ1-4; tentatively, D is TRBD1 (6 bases). Trimming shortened V by 1 base and J by 0 bases, and 18 bases separated the two germline ends. This CDR3 contains 19 residues. Germline CDR1 is SEHNR and CDR2 is FQNEAQ (reference sequence). Here the CDR3 DNA reads TGTGCCAGCAGCTTAGTCAGGAAGGGGGGCAAGACAACTAATGAAAAACTGTTTTTT. This sequence encodes CASSLVRKGGKTTNEKLFF.

At least ten counts were recorded for this clonotype. The gene calls are TRBV5-1 and TRBJ1-1, with TRBD1 matching 8 bases. CDR3 length: 13 residues. The trim removed 4 bases at V and 7 bases at J, leaving 6 bases unmatched. The germline CDR1 and CDR2 sequences are SGHRS and YFSETQ. The CDR3 is CASSVQGAGEAFF. The CDR3 DNA follows: TGCGCCAGCAGCGTCCAGGGGGCCGGTGAAGCTTTCTTT.

The chain is built from TRBV9 and TRBJ1-1, with 9 bases that match TRBD1. CDR1 and CDR2 from the germline V gene are SGDLS and YYNGEE. V was pared by 0 bases and J by 4 bases, with 7 bases of the junction left unmatched. There are 16 residues in the CDR3. CDR3 DNA: TGTGCCAGCAGCGTAGCACAGGGGGCCCTGGGCACTGAAGCTTTCTTT. This encodes CASSVAQGALGTEAFF.

This clonotype was counted many times. This chain uses TRBV12-3 or TRBV12-4 with TRBJ1-5; possible D gene TRBD1, 6 bases. The CDR3 extends over 13 amino acids. Trimming shortened V by 4 bases and J by 5 bases, and 9 bases separated the two germline ends. This CDR3 is CASSSDSHQPQHF. CDR3 DNA: TGTGCCAGCAGTTCGGACAGCCATCAGCCCCAGCATTTT.

This clonotype was observed once. The chain links TRBV19 to TRBJ2-5, with 7 bases that match TRBD1. Germline lookup yields CDR1 LNHDA and CDR2 SQIVND (reference sequence). The CDR3 sequence is 16 residues long. V dropped 5 bases and J dropped 0; count of bases not matched to a gene: 9. CDR3 bases: TGTGCCAGTAGTCCAGGACAGGAGAGCTACCAAGAGACCCAGTACTTC. It yields the protein CASSPGQESYQETQYF.

This clonotype was counted many times. The chain is built from TRBV18 and TRBJ1-2; D is possibly TRBD1 (6 bases). V was cut by 3 bases and J by 4 bases, with 15 bases left in between. The CDR3 extends over 15 amino acids. Germline-derived CDR1 and CDR2 are KGHSH and LQKENI. CDR3: CASSPTGDTAYGYTF. CDR3 nucleotides: TGTGCCAGCTCACCTACCGGGGACACCGCCTATGGCTACACCTTC.

The chain recombines TRBV3-1 with TRBJ2-7; 16 bases map to TRBD2. Germline V gene lookup returns CDR1 LGHDT and CDR2 YNNKEL (reference sequence). The J segment lost 4 bases and the V segment lost 1 base, leaving 10 bases of the junction unmatched. This CDR3 region has 19 residues. The CDR3 nucleotides are TGTGCCAGCAGCCAAGGGTCGGGACTAGCGGGAGGGCCTCATTACGAGCAGTACTTC. The encoded protein is CASSQGSGLAGGPHYEQYF.

J is TRBJ1-2 and V is TRBV10-3, with D perhaps matching TRBD1 (6 bases). CDR3 length equals 13 residues. Trimming removed 4 bases at V and 6 bases at J, with 12 bases between. Germline CDR1 and CDR2: ENHRY and SYGVKD. The CDR3 reads CAISGSGGDGYTF. CDR3 coding DNA: TGTGCCATCAGTGGTTCGGGGGGCGATGGCTACACCTTC.

In this sample, this clonotype turned up many times. This chain joins TRBV4-1 and TRBJ1-4; no clear D. The CDR3 has 15 amino acids. Looked up from germline, CDR1 is MGHRA and CDR2 is YSYEKL. Trimming cost V 4 bases and J 5 bases, with 14 bases left between them. The CDR3 coding sequence is TGCGCCAGCAGCCTATCCCATGTGATCAATGAAAAACTGTTTTTT. It is translated as CASSLSHVINEKLFF.

A note on this clonotype: A far larger clone is off by one base, so a read error is likely. This likely comes from a read error, as the CDR3 has no conserved phenylalanine or tryptophan at its end. The rearrangement joins TRBV7-3 to TRBJ2-5; D ambiguous. Germline CDR1 reads SGHTA; CDR2 reads FQGTGA. This CDR3 region has 14 residues. The V end lost 8 bases, the J end lost 0 bases, and 13 bases lay between the germline ends. CDR3 sequence reads: CASSLRDYQETQYL. CDR3 coding DNA: TGTGCCAGCTCCCTTCGTGACTACCAAGAGACCCAGTACCTC.

V usage is TRBV29-1 and J usage is TRBJ1-1, with D uncertain. CDR1 is SQVTM, CDR2 ANQGSEA, per germline. The CDR3 length is 12 residues. The CDR3 bases are TGCGGAGCTAGGTATGGCAACACTGAAGCTTTCTTT. Translating it yields CGARYGNTEAFF.

This clonotype was detected only a few times. The CDR3, as DNA: TGCAGCGTTGAACGGAACAATGAGCAGTTCTTC. Its translation is CSVERNNEQFF. V usage is TRBV29-1 and J usage is TRBJ2-1, with no clear D. Germline assignment: CDR1 SQVTM and CDR2 ANQGSEA. The length of the CDR3 is 11 residues. V shed 2 bases and J shed 5 bases, with 4 bases lying between them.

This clonotype was observed many times. This chain joins TRBV3-1 and TRBJ1-4; maybe TRBD1 (6 bases). From germline, CDR1 is LGHDT and CDR2 YNNKEL (reference sequence). The ends were cut back, 1 base at V and 7 bases at J, with 13 bases in the middle. The CDR3 is 15 amino acids. CDR3 loop: CASSQGTGAGEKLFF. The CDR3 coding sequence is TGTGCCAGCAGCCAAGGAACGGGGGCAGGTGAAAAACTGTTTTTT.

The rearrangement links TRBV25-1 to TRBJ1-1; D is perhaps TRBD1 (6 bases). The CDR3 length is 15 residues. Germline-derived CDR1 and CDR2 are MGHDK and SYGVNS. V was cut by 4 bases and J by 1 base, with 13 bases left in between. CDR3 sequence: CASSALRGANTEAFF. CDR3 in DNA: TGTGCCAGCAGTGCCTTAAGGGGGGCGAACACTGAAGCTTTCTTT. Based on the CDR3 plus reference TRBV25-1 and TRBJ1-1, the full variable domain is EADIYQTPRYLVIGTGKKITLECSQTMGHDKMYWYQQDPGMELHLIHYSYGVNSTEKGDLSSESTVSRIRTEHFPLTLESARPSHTSQYLCASSALRGANTEAFFGQGTRLTVV.

This clonotype occurred many times. The genes are TRBV12-3 or TRBV12-4 and TRBJ2-7; weak D call: TRBD1 (5 bases). This CDR3 region has 14 residues. V lost 6 bases, J lost 3 bases, and 15 bases lay in between. The chain's CDR3 is CASRYSGAIYEQYF. Written as DNA, the CDR3 is TGTGCCAGCAGGTACTCTGGGGCTATCTACGAGCAGTACTTC.

This chain joins TRBV5-7 and TRBJ2-7; a weak D match, TRBD2 (6 bases). TRBV5-7 belongs to the ORF category, with a function that is uncertain. Trimming pared 0 bases from V and 3 bases from J, leaving 13 bases between. The length of the CDR3 is 15 residues. DNA of the CDR3: TGTGCCAGCAGCTTGGAGACTAGAATTCTCTACGAGCAGTACTTC. Translation gives CASSLETRILYEQYF.

This clonotype occurred many times. CDR3 DNA: TGCGCCAGCAGCTCGGAGACAGGGGTGAAGCCCACTGAAGCTTTCTTT. Translating gives CASSSETGVKPTEAFF. The chain recombines TRBV5-1 with TRBJ1-1, with 8 nucleotides matching TRBD1. The CDR3 extends over 16 amino acids. Germline loops: CDR1 SGHRS, CDR2 YFSETQ. V was clipped by 3 bases and J by 4 bases; unmatched bases: 11.

This clonotype was picked up a small number of times. The chain joins TRBV7-8 to TRBJ1-1, with no clear D. The CDR3 contains 14 residues. Trimming cost V 0 bases and J 6 bases, with 11 bases left between them. The V gene's germline CDR1 is SGHVS and CDR2 FQNEAQ. The CDR3: CASSLARIRSEAFF. In DNA, the CDR3 is TGTGCCAGCAGCTTAGCGAGAATACGGTCTGAAGCTTTCTTT.

This clonotype was counted between two and nine times. It may be a read error: a sequence one base away is much more abundant. CDR3 DNA sequence: TGTGCCAGCAGCCCGTCTGGGAAGAGCCAGGAGACCCGGTACTTC. Amino acid sequence: CASSPSGKSQETRYF. The rearrangement joins TRBV3-1 to TRBJ2-5; unclear D gene. Germline values: CDR1 LGHDT, CDR2 YNNKEL (reference sequence). This CDR3 is built from 15 residues.

The gene calls are TRBV7-2 and TRBJ1-2; 9 bases align to TRBD1. The CDR3 extends over 13 amino acids. With V trimmed by 4 bases and J by 7 bases, 4 bases remained unmatched. In germline, CDR1 is SGHTA, CDR2 FQGNSA. The CDR3 nucleotides are TGTGCCAGCAGCTACGGGACAGGGTCTGGCTACACCTTC. It translates to CASSYGTGSGYTF.

In this sample, this clonotype turned up a few times. The chain has TRBV6-1 and TRBJ2-2, with 7 bases that match TRBD1. The CDR3 spans 13 residues. The J segment lost 11 bases and the V segment lost 4 bases, leaving 7 bases of the junction unmatched. Looked up from germline, CDR1 is MNHNS and CDR2 is SASEGT. The CDR3 is CASSVHRGGELFF. In DNA form, the CDR3 reads TGTGCCAGCAGTGTACACAGGGGCGGAGAGCTGTTTTTT.

This clonotype was counted at least ten times. The gene calls are TRBV10-3 and TRBJ2-5, with TRBD1 identical over 10 bases. The germline gives CDR1 ENHRY, CDR2 SYGVKD. V lost 5 bases and J lost 4; bases outside the gene matches: 7. The CDR3 extends over 15 amino acids. Here the CDR3 DNA reads TGTGCCATCAGTCCCGGGACAGGGGTCCTAGAGACCCAGTACTTC. Translating gives CAISPGTGVLETQYF.